The rows below give T cell receptor beta chains drawn from one sample of a study of breast tumors, draining lymph nodes, adjacent tissues. Each CDR3 protein gets one entry after TCRdb re-called the multiplex PCR reads with MiXCR. The top ten hold over 3.5% of the sample, which has some 230,000 distinct CDR3 sequences, roughly a third seen once. What was sequenced was axillary lymph node tissue. The receptor set was obtained from a female donor with breast cancer. Some clones in this sample may be carry-over from other donors' samples. CDR3s include the opening cysteine and the closing phenylalanine or tryptophan. Fields, in order: D gene, J gene, V gene, clone size, CDR3 DNA, CDR3 protein. A D gene is named only where the DNA matches it firmly. Size is omitted from some rows. Given values are once, few, many or a class for expanded clones.

D gene: NA; J gene: TRBJ1-6; V gene: TRBV5-1; clone size: NA; CDR3 DNA: TGCGCCGGCAGCCTCGCCGGGACAAATTCCCCCCTCCACTTT; CDR3 protein: CAGSLAGTNSPLHF
D gene: NA; J gene: TRBJ2-3; V gene: TRBV11-2; clone size: NA; CDR3 DNA: TGCGCCAGCAGCTTACGTAGGTCTACCGACTCCACAGATACGCAGTATTTT; CDR3 protein: CASSLRRSTDSTDTQYF
D gene: NA; J gene: TRBJ2-2; V gene: TRBV11-2; clone size: many; CDR3 DNA: TGTGCCAGCAGCTTAAAGGTTAACACCGGGGAGCTGTTTTTT; CDR3 protein: CASSLKVNTGELFF
D gene: TRBD1; J gene: TRBJ1-1; V gene: TRBV5-1; clone size: NA; CDR3 DNA: TGCGCCAGCAGCTTGGGACAGGGGATCACTGAAGCTTTCTTT; CDR3 protein: CASSLGQGITEAFF
D gene: NA; J gene: TRBJ2-3; V gene: TRBV5-6; clone size: once; CDR3 DNA: TGTGCCAACAGCCCACTAGCAGGCATCACAGATACGCAGTATTTT; CDR3 protein: CANSPLAGITDTQYF
D gene: NA; J gene: TRBJ2-6; V gene: TRBV7-2; clone size: many; CDR3 DNA: TGTGCCAGCAGCTTAGGTTTGGGAGACTCTGGGGCCAACGTCCTGACTTTC; CDR3 protein: CASSLGLGDSGANVLTF
D gene: TRBD1; J gene: TRBJ2-2; V gene: TRBV2; clone size: many; CDR3 DNA: TGTGCCAGCAGTACCGGGACAGATCTCACCGGGGAGCTGTTTTTT; CDR3 protein: CASSTGTDLTGELFF
D gene: TRBD2; J gene: TRBJ2-7; V gene: TRBV19; clone size: many; CDR3 DNA: TGTGCCAGTAAGCTAGCGGGAGCCTACGAGCAGTACTTC; CDR3 protein: CASKLAGAYEQYF
D gene: TRBD1; J gene: TRBJ2-7; V gene: TRBV5-1; clone size: many; CDR3 DNA: TGCGCCAGCAGCTTGCGCCAGGGGGCTGGCTACGAGCAGTACTTC; CDR3 protein: CASSLRQGAGYEQYF
D gene: NA; J gene: TRBJ2-5; V gene: TRBV6-5; clone size: many; CDR3 DNA: TGTGCCGCCCCGACGGGGGTTCAAGAGACCCAGTACTTC; CDR3 protein: CAAPTGVQETQYF
D gene: NA; J gene: TRBJ1-5; V gene: TRBV15; clone size: NA; CDR3 DNA: TGTGCCACCAGCAGCTTTTCCGGGGATCAGCCCCAGCATTTT; CDR3 protein: CATSSFSGDQPQHF
D gene: TRBD2; J gene: TRBJ2-1; V gene: TRBV5-4; clone size: NA; CDR3 DNA: TGTGCCAGCAGCTATAGGGGGACTAGCGGCAATGAGCAGTTCTTC; CDR3 protein: CASSYRGTSGNEQFF
D gene: NA; J gene: TRBJ2-1; V gene: TRBV9; clone size: many; CDR3 DNA: TGTGCCAGCAGCGAAGGGGCGAGAACCTACAATGAGCAGTTCTTC; CDR3 protein: CASSEGARTYNEQFF
D gene: TRBD1; J gene: TRBJ1-2; V gene: TRBV7-2; clone size: many; CDR3 DNA: TGTGCCAGCAGCTCGGACAGGGCACTTCGTCGCTACACCTTC; CDR3 protein: CASSSDRALRRYTF
D gene: NA; J gene: TRBJ2-1; V gene: TRBV14; clone size: NA; CDR3 DNA: TGTGCCAGCAGTCTCGCGTCGGGAATCGCACATAGTGAGCAGTTCTTC; CDR3 protein: CASSLASGIAHSEQFF
D gene: NA; J gene: TRBJ2-3; V gene: TRBV7-2; clone size: NA; CDR3 DNA: TGTGCCAGCAGCGACTCCCCAGGGCGGGATACGCAGTATTTT; CDR3 protein: CASSDSPGRDTQYF
D gene: TRBD1; J gene: TRBJ1-2; V gene: TRBV10-2; clone size: many; CDR3 DNA: TGCGCCAGCAGTGACAGGGGGCGCGATGGCTACACCTTC; CDR3 protein: CASSDRGRDGYTF
D gene: NA; J gene: TRBJ1-4; V gene: TRBV6-1; clone size: few; CDR3 DNA: TGTGCCAGCAAGCGGGGGACTGCCAATGAAAAACTGTTTTTT; CDR3 protein: CASKRGTANEKLFF
D gene: NA; J gene: TRBJ2-1; V gene: TRBV7-2; clone size: many; CDR3 DNA: TGTGCCAGCAGCTTCCGGGACATCTCCTACAATGAGCAGTTCTTC; CDR3 protein: CASSFRDISYNEQFF
D gene: TRBD1; J gene: TRBJ2-3; V gene: TRBV4-1; clone size: many; CDR3 DNA: TGCGCCAGCAGCCAAGATCCGCAGGGGGCGCAGACAGATACGCAGTATTTT; CDR3 protein: CASSQDPQGAQTDTQYF
D gene: NA; J gene: TRBJ2-1; V gene: TRBV24-1; clone size: many; CDR3 DNA: TGTGCCACCAGTGATTTTGAGACAGAGCAGTTCTTC; CDR3 protein: CATSDFETEQFF
D gene: TRBD2; J gene: TRBJ2-1; V gene: TRBV5-8; clone size: many; CDR3 DNA: TGTGCCAGCAACTTCGGACTAGCGGGTTACAATGAGCAGTTCTTC; CDR3 protein: CASNFGLAGYNEQFF
D gene: TRBD1; J gene: TRBJ1-1; V gene: TRBV20-1; clone size: once; CDR3 DNA: TGCAGTGCTAGAGGGGACAGGAACACTGAAGCTTTCTTT; CDR3 protein: CSARGDRNTEAFF
D gene: NA; J gene: TRBJ1-1; V gene: TRBV20-1; clone size: NA; CDR3 DNA: TGCAGTGCTATGCTCCCGGGGCGGGCAACTGAAGCTTTCTTT; CDR3 protein: CSAMLPGRATEAFF
D gene: NA; J gene: TRBJ2-5; V gene: TRBV7-9; clone size: NA; CDR3 DNA: TGTGCCAGCAGCTTAGTGATGGACTACAAAGAGACCCAGTACTTC; CDR3 protein: CASSLVMDYKETQYF
D gene: TRBD1; J gene: TRBJ1-2; V gene: TRBV20-1; clone size: many; CDR3 DNA: TGCAGTGCGATAAGGGACAGGCCTAACTATGGCTACACCTTC; CDR3 protein: CSAIRDRPNYGYTF
D gene: NA; J gene: TRBJ2-1; V gene: TRBV5-6; clone size: many; CDR3 DNA: TGTGCCAGCAGCCCCAAACTAGCCGCCTACAATGAGCAGTTCTTC; CDR3 protein: CASSPKLAAYNEQFF
D gene: NA; J gene: TRBJ1-1; V gene: TRBV20-1; clone size: NA; CDR3 DNA: TGCAGTGCTAGGGGGCAGGGGTTTACTGAAGCTTTCTTT; CDR3 protein: CSARGQGFTEAFF
D gene: NA; J gene: TRBJ1-3; V gene: TRBV5-1; clone size: NA; CDR3 DNA: TGCGCCAGCAGCTTAATGGGTCTCGGAAACACCACATATTTT; CDR3 protein: CASSLMGLGNTTYF